This TCR beta chain was observed in a study of cytomegalovirus exposure and HLA in healthy donors. Overall study findings and caveats: There were under 200 TCR beta chains listed as cytomegalovirus-associated. Differences between HLA loci emerged in a later analysis of TCR association rates, with DRB1 most and HLA-C fewest.

Regarding this clone: Its specificity is not known.

Primers included in the PCR were 60 Vbeta and 13 Jbeta primers. Libraries were prepared by immunoSEQ multiplex PCR; TCRdb keeps only in-frame clonotypes and omits some of them. The sample contains 150,000 to 200,000 clones, about 80% of which appear only once. This CDR3 is built from 17 residues. Per germline, CDR1 GTSNPN and CDR2 SVGIG (reference sequence). V shed 4 bases, J shed 0 bases, and the junction held 9 bases outside the gene matches. Sequenced material: PBMCs. The rearrangement joins TRBV30 to TRBJ2-1; 10 positions agree with TRBD2. The sequence derives from a woman aged 40 to 55 in good health and CMV-seronegative. The CDR3 sequence: CAWTGVAGGSSYNEQFF. The CDR3 coding sequence is TGTGCCTGGACTGGTGTAGCGGGAGGCAGCTCCTACAATGAGCAGTTCTTC.